The T cell receptor (beta chain) under discussion was sequenced for a study of T cell responses to AZD1222 COVID-19 vaccine. V trimming: 6 bases; J trimming: 6 bases; junction bases outside the gene matches: 10. CDR3 length equals 14 residues. Germline values: CDR1 LNHDA, CDR2 SQIVND (reference sequence). Here immunoSEQ multiplex PCR was the method, and the copy in TCRdb shows in-frame clones only, minus some. The table shows about 92,000 clones, with about 91% occurring only once. Source: peripheral blood, taken on day 0 of MenACWY control vaccination. The source of this sequence is an adult in good health. The chain uses TRBV19 and TRBJ1-2; 7 bases line up with TRBD1. DNA for the CDR3: TGTGCCAGTAGGAGAGACAGGGTGGCAGATGGCTACACCTTC. This translates into CASRRDRVADGYTF.